This T cell receptor beta chain stems from a study of identifying expanded T cells in peripheral blood. In germline, CDR1 is LGHNA, CDR2 YSLEER. With V trimmed by 5 bases and J by 7 bases, 9 bases remained unmatched. The CDR3 has 14 amino acids. This clone was picked up a small number of times. Antigen: not known. Study-wide results and limits: Differentially abundant clones: around 1.2 between replicates, approximately 15 at approximately 13 days, 19 at four.

Generated by immunoSEQ multiplex PCR, the TCRdb table keeps only in-frame clones and is missing some. Among roughly 81,000 clones listed, 84% were seen once. Healthy donors had no documented immune events, such as infections, while sampled. Sequencing input: blood. This chain links TRBV4-3 with TRBJ2-3; TRBD2 matches at 7 bases. This clonotype originated in a person between 18 and 75 years old in good health. The CDR3: CASSAWGEGNTQYF. The CDR3 nucleotides are TGCGCCAGCAGCGCCTGGGGGGAGGGAAATACGCAGTATTTT.